These 3 T cell receptor beta chains came from one sample sequenced in a study of blood T cell repertoires in COVID-19. Method: immunoSEQ multiplex PCR; TCRdb's copy keeps in-frame clones and lacks some. This table has some 33,000 clones, 75% to 90% appearing once. Input material: peripheral blood. The receptors originated from a human donor in a cohort sampled during active COVID-19.

This clone was found a few times. The chain links TRBV7-2 to TRBJ1-6, with unresolved D. In germline, CDR1 is SGHTA, CDR2 FQGNSA. The V end was cut by 0 bases, the J end by 4 bases, with 10 bases between. The length of the CDR3 is 16 residues. The CDR3 nucleotides read TGTGCCAGCAGCTTAGCGTCCGGGAATTATAATTCACCCCTCCACTTT. Protein sequence: CASSLASGNYNSPLHF.

The chain has TRBV5-1 and TRBJ2-2; 9 positions match TRBD1. V lost 2 bases, J lost 5 bases, and 10 bases stayed unmatched. This CDR3 is 17 amino acids long. Germline V gives CDR1 SGHRS, CDR2 YFSETQ. For the CDR3, the DNA is TGCGCCAGCAGCTTTGCACCGGGACAGGGAGTTACCGGGGAGCTGTTTTTT. Amino acids: CASSFAPGQGVTGELFF. Using reference TRBV5-1 and TRBJ2-2 for the parts outside the CDR3, the full variable domain is KAGVTQTPRYLIKTRGQQVTLSCSPISGHRSVSWYQQTPGQGLQFLFEYFSETQRNKGNFPGRFSGRQFSNSRSEMNVSTLELGDSALYLCASSFAPGQGVTGELFFGEGSRLTVL.

The DNA of the CDR3 is TGTGCCAGTACCTTAAGGAGTGGCACAGATACGCAGTATTTT. Protein sequence: CASTLRSGTDTQYF. V and J are TRBV27 and TRBJ2-3; D gene uncertain. Germline CDR1 MNHEY, CDR2 SMNVEV (reference sequence). The CDR3 sequence is 14 residues long. With 9 bases removed from V and 1 base from J, the gap between germline ends came to 14 bases.